This T cell receptor beta chain appears in the sequencing data of a study of T cell changes during pregnancy in multiple sclerosis. The data were produced by immunoSEQ multiplex PCR, yet TCRdb's version contains in-frame clones alone and is incomplete. Here the sample spans fewer than 60,000 clones, 91% being singletons. V was pared by 5 bases and J by 1 base, with 8 bases between. CDR1 and CDR2 (germline): LNHNV, YYDKDF (reference sequence). The CDR3 is 14 residues long. The chain joins TRBV15 to TRBJ2-2; D uncertain. The source of this sequence is a female donor in good health, enrolled as a control in a pregnancy study. The material sequenced was peripheral blood, taken after pregnancy. The CDR3 loop reads CATSRHENTGELFF. The CDR3 DNA reads as TGTGCCACCAGCCGACACGAGAACACCGGGGAGCTGTTTTTT.